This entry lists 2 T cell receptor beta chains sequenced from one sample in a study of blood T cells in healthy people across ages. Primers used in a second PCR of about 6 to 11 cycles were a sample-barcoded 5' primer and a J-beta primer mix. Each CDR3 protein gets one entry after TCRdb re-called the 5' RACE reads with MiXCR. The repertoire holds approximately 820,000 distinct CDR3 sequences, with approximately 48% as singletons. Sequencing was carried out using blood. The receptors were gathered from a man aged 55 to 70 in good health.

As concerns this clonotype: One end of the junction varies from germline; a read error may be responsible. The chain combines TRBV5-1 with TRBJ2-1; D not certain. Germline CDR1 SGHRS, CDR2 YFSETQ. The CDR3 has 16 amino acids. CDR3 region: CASSSTGPVVGNGQFF. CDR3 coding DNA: TGCGCCAGCAGCTCGACCGGGCCCGTCGTGGGGAATGGGCAGTTCTTC.

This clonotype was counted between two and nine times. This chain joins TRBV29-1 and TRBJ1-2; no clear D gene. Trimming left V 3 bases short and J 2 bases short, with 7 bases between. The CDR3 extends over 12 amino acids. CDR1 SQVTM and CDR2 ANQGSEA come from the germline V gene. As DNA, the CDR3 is TGCAGCGTTGACTGGCAGAACTATGGCTACACCTTC. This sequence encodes CSVDWQNYGYTF.